These T cell receptor beta chains were read from a single sample in a study of blood T cell repertoires in COVID-19. Measured with immunoSEQ multiplex PCR; TCRdb has only the in-frame clones, and not every one. The table lists about 4,900 clones, 89% of them singletons, with less than 25% in the top ten. Sequenced sample: peripheral blood. These receptors all stem from a human donor in a cohort sampled during active COVID-19. Each CDR3 is given with its conserved first and last residue. D genes are given only for firm matches. Some rows have no size entry. The others give once, few or many, or a class for an expanded clone.

J: TRBJ1-2
D: -
V: TRBV4-3
size: -
DNA: TGCGCCAGCAGCCAAGGTCGCGGGGACGGCTATGGCTACACCTTC
CDR3: CASSQGRGDGYGYTF

J: TRBJ1-2
D: -
V: TRBV28
size: once
DNA: TGTGCCAGCAGTTTGGACCCTCGCGGGTTTGGCTACACCTTC
CDR3: CASSLDPRGFGYTF

J: TRBJ2-3
D: TRBD2
V: TRBV4-1
size: once
DNA: TGCGCCAGCAGCGCCCCGAAGGGAGGGCACCGAGATACGCAGTATTTT
CDR3: CASSAPKGGHRDTQYF

J: TRBJ2-7
D: TRBD1
V: TRBV7-2
size: -
DNA: TGTGCCAGCAGCTTACTTGACAGGGATATAGGCTACGAGCAGTACTTC
CDR3: CASSLLDRDIGYEQYF

J: TRBJ2-1
D: TRBD2
V: TRBV14
size: -
DNA: TGTGCCAGCAGCCAAAGCGGACTAGCGGGTGAAAATGAGCAGTTCTTC
CDR3: CASSQSGLAGENEQFF

J: TRBJ1-1
D: -
V: TRBV19
size: -
DNA: TGTGCCAGTAGCCGGACAGCGAGGAACACTGAAGCTTTCTTT
CDR3: CASSRTARNTEAFF

J: TRBJ2-2
D: -
V: TRBV14
size: -
DNA: TGTGCCAGCAGCCAAGTACAGAACCCGAACACCGGGGAGCTGTTTTTT
CDR3: CASSQVQNPNTGELFF

J: TRBJ2-1
D: -
V: TRBV6-5
size: -
DNA: TGTGCCAGCAGTTACTCGTGGACTCCCCACAATGAGCAGTTCTTC
CDR3: CASSYSWTPHNEQFF

J: TRBJ1-2
D: -
V: TRBV7-9
size: -
DNA: TGTGCCAGCAGCTCCTTCATACGTGGGGGAGGTGGGAATGGCTACACCTTC
CDR3: CASSSFIRGGGGNGYTF

J: TRBJ2-7
D: TRBD2
V: TRBV2
size: -
DNA: TGTGCCAGCTCGGGGAGGGGCGTGAGCTCCTACGAGCAGTACTTC
CDR3: CASSGRGVSSYEQYF

J: TRBJ1-2
D: -
V: TRBV5-4
size: -
DNA: TGTGCCAGCACGGAGGGGGGGCTTACGTTCGGCTACACCTTC
CDR3: CASTEGGLTFGYTF

J: TRBJ1-4
D: -
V: TRBV2
size: -
DNA: TGTGCCAGACGGGCAACTAATGAAAAACTGTTTTTT
CDR3: CARRATNEKLFF

J: TRBJ2-1
D: -
V: TRBV24-1
size: -
DNA: TGTGCCACCAGTGATTTGCGAGGGGGTGCTGAGCAGTTCTTC
CDR3: CATSDLRGGAEQFF

J: TRBJ2-3
D: TRBD2
V: TRBV6-2/TRBV6-3
size: -
DNA: TGTGCCAGCAGCAACGGGGGGGGCACAGATACGCAGTATTTT
CDR3: CASSNGGGTDTQYF

J: TRBJ1-2
D: TRBD1
V: TRBV5-6
size: -
DNA: TGTGCCAGCAGCCATTTTGACGCCCCGGACAGGTCCCTTCGCTACACCTTC
CDR3: CASSHFDAPDRSLRYTF

J: TRBJ1-1
D: TRBD1
V: TRBV4-2
size: -
DNA: TGTGCCAGCAGCCAAGTGGGACAGAGGAACACTGAAGCTTTCTTT
CDR3: CASSQVGQRNTEAFF

J: TRBJ1-5
D: -
V: TRBV4-1
size: -
DNA: TGCGCCAGCAGCCAAGCGGGGTATAGCAATCAGCCCCAGCATTTT
CDR3: CASSQAGYSNQPQHF

J: TRBJ2-2
D: TRBD1
V: TRBV7-6
size: -
DNA: TGTGCCAGCAGCCCTCTGACAGGGAGCGACACCGGGGAGCTGTTTTTT
CDR3: CASSPLTGSDTGELFF

J: TRBJ2-7
D: -
V: TRBV9
size: -
DNA: TGTGCCAGCAGCGTAGGCGGCGGAGCCCCCTACGAGCAGTACTTC
CDR3: CASSVGGGAPYEQYF

J: TRBJ1-5
D: TRBD1
V: TRBV30
size: -
DNA: TGTGCCTTTACAGGGGGGGGACAGCCCCAGCATTTT
CDR3: CAFTGGGQPQHF

J: TRBJ1-2
D: -
V: TRBV6-5
size: -
DNA: TGTGCCAGCAGGGGGCGGGGTTCTTGGTATGGCTACACCTTC
CDR3: CASRGRGSWYGYTF

J: TRBJ1-1
D: TRBD1
V: TRBV5-1
size: -
DNA: TGCGCCAGCAGCTTGCCAGACAGGGGGCAAGCTTTCTTT
CDR3: CASSLPDRGQAFF

J: TRBJ2-2
D: -
V: TRBV6-6
size: -
DNA: TGTGCCAGCAGTTACTCCCGAGGCGGGGAGCTGTTTTTT
CDR3: CASSYSRGGELFF

J: TRBJ2-3
D: -
V: TRBV14
size: -
DNA: TGTGCCAGCACAGGGTTTGTGACAGATACGCAGTATTTT
CDR3: CASTGFVTDTQYF

J: TRBJ1-2
D: -
V: TRBV19
size: -
DNA: TGTGCCAGTAGTCCCCGGGGCCCGGGAGGGTCATATGGCTACACCTTC
CDR3: CASSPRGPGGSYGYTF

J: TRBJ1-3
D: -
V: TRBV11-2
size: -
DNA: TGTGCCAGCAGCCCATACCTGGGGCAGGCGGTTGAAGGAAACACCATATATTTT
CDR3: CASSPYLGQAVEGNTIYF

J: TRBJ2-7
D: -
V: TRBV7-6
size: -
DNA: TGTGCCAGCAGCTCGGGATTTGGCGAGCAGTACTTC
CDR3: CASSSGFGEQYF

J: TRBJ1-1
D: -
V: TRBV6-5
size: -
DNA: TGTGCCAGCAGGCCTTCGGGTTTGCACACTGAAGCTTTCTTT
CDR3: CASRPSGLHTEAFF

J: TRBJ2-5
D: TRBD2
V: TRBV7-6
size: -
DNA: TGTGCCAGCAGCTTAGGGACTAGCGGGGGGGCCCGGGAGACCCAGTACTTC
CDR3: CASSLGTSGGARETQYF

J: TRBJ2-2
D: -
V: TRBV25-1
size: -
DNA: TGTGCCAGCCAGAACAGGGCGAACACCGGGGAGCTGTTTTTT
CDR3: CASQNRANTGELFF

J: TRBJ2-2
D: TRBD1
V: TRBV7-8
size: -
DNA: TGTGCCAGCAGCTCGGGACAGGTCAGACAGTCGGAGCTGTTTTTT
CDR3: CASSSGQVRQSELFF

J: TRBJ1-1
D: -
V: TRBV28
size: -
DNA: TGTGCCAGCAGTTTAATCTTTAACACTGAAGCTTTCTTT
CDR3: CASSLIFNTEAFF

J: TRBJ2-1
D: TRBD2
V: TRBV5-1
size: -
DNA: TGCGCCAGCAGCACCGCCGGGACTAGCGGAACGAATGAGCAGTTCTTC
CDR3: CASSTAGTSGTNEQFF

J: TRBJ2-5
D: -
V: TRBV11-2
size: -
DNA: TGTGCCAGCAGCTTTGTTTCCGGGAGAGGACGCCTTCAAGAGACCCAGTACTTC
CDR3: CASSFVSGRGRLQETQYF

J: TRBJ2-3
D: -
V: TRBV21-1
size: -
DNA: TGTGCCAGCAGGAAGGACAGGCCTCGCACAGATACGCAGTATTTT
CDR3: CASRKDRPRTDTQYF

J: TRBJ1-1
D: -
V: TRBV4-3
size: -
DNA: TGCGCCAGCAGCCAAGATGACGGGATGAACACTGAAGCTTTCTTT
CDR3: CASSQDDGMNTEAFF

J: TRBJ2-3
D: TRBD1
V: TRBV4-1
size: -
DNA: TGCGCCAGCAGCCAAGATGGAGGACAGGGAACAGATACGCAGTATTTT
CDR3: CASSQDGGQGTDTQYF

J: TRBJ2-3
D: TRBD2
V: TRBV4-1
size: -
DNA: TGCGCCAGCAGCCAATTAGCGGGGGGCCCTCCTGCGCAGTATTTT
CDR3: CASSQLAGGPPAQYF

J: TRBJ2-1
D: -
V: TRBV28
size: -
DNA: TGTGCCAGCAGTTGGATGGGGAGGTTGGATGAGCAGTTCTTC
CDR3: CASSWMGRLDEQFF

J: TRBJ1-4
D: TRBD1
V: TRBV28
size: -
DNA: TGTGCCAGCAGCCCTCGGGACAGCCCTAATGAAAAACTGTTTTTT
CDR3: CASSPRDSPNEKLFF

J: TRBJ2-3
D: TRBD1
V: TRBV18
size: -
DNA: TGTGCCAGCTCACCAGGACAGGGAAAGGATACGCAGTATTTT
CDR3: CASSPGQGKDTQYF

J: TRBJ1-4
D: TRBD1
V: TRBV5-1
size: -
DNA: TGCGCCAGCAGCTTGCAGGGGGAGCCAACTAATGAAAAACTGTTTTTT
CDR3: CASSLQGEPTNEKLFF

J: TRBJ1-1
D: TRBD1
V: TRBV19
size: -
DNA: TGTGCCAGTAGTATAATGCAGGGGGCGTGGATGAACACTGAAGCTTTCTTT
CDR3: CASSIMQGAWMNTEAFF

J: TRBJ1-5
D: -
V: TRBV10-2
size: -
DNA: TGCGCCAGCAGGGACAGTGAGGGTCGTGGCAATCAGCCCCAGCATTTT
CDR3: CASRDSEGRGNQPQHF

J: TRBJ2-1
D: TRBD2
V: TRBV2
size: -
DNA: TGTGCCAGCAGTGACGGGACTAGCGGGTTTTACAATGAGCAGTTCTTC
CDR3: CASSDGTSGFYNEQFF

J: TRBJ2-3
D: -
V: TRBV5-1
size: -
DNA: TGCGCCAGCAGCTATGGGGGAGGAGGGGGCAACGCAGATACGCAGTATTTT
CDR3: CASSYGGGGGNADTQYF

J: TRBJ2-7
D: TRBD1
V: TRBV29-1
size: -
DNA: TGCAGCGTTGACGGGACAGAGGGGACCTACGAGCAGTACTTC
CDR3: CSVDGTEGTYEQYF

J: TRBJ1-1
D: TRBD1
V: TRBV6-6
size: few
DNA: TGTGCCAGCAGTTTCGGACAGGGGCCGACTGAAGCTTTCTTT
CDR3: CASSFGQGPTEAFF

J: TRBJ2-3
D: TRBD1
V: TRBV12-3/TRBV12-4
size: -
DNA: TGTGCCAGCAGGGACAGGGCAGATACGCAGTATTTT
CDR3: CASRDRADTQYF

J: TRBJ1-2
D: TRBD1
V: TRBV4-2
size: -
DNA: TGTGCCAGCAGCCAAGAGGTGACAGGGTTAGGGGGCTACACCTTC
CDR3: CASSQEVTGLGGYTF

J: TRBJ2-7
D: TRBD1
V: TRBV2
size: -
DNA: TGTGCCAGCAGTGCGTCGAACAGGGGCTCCTACGAGCAGTACTTC
CDR3: CASSASNRGSYEQYF

J: TRBJ1-2
D: TRBD1
V: TRBV19
size: -
DNA: TGTGCCAGTAGTGGAACGACAGGGGGCGCAGAGGGCTACACCTTC
CDR3: CASSGTTGGAEGYTF

J: TRBJ2-7
D: TRBD2
V: TRBV3-1/TRBV3-2
size: -
DNA: TGTGCCAGCAGCCTAGGACTAGCGGCATCCTACGAGCAGTACTTC
CDR3: CASSLGLAASYEQYF

J: TRBJ2-3
D: TRBD2
V: TRBV11-2
size: -
DNA: TGTGCCAGCAGCGCAGCGGGGGGGAGCACAGATACGCAGTATTTT
CDR3: CASSAAGGSTDTQYF

J: TRBJ1-2
D: -
V: TRBV19
size: -
DNA: TGTGCCAGTAGGAGAGAACACTATGGCTACACCTTC
CDR3: CASRREHYGYTF

J: TRBJ2-5
D: -
V: TRBV7-2
size: -
DNA: TGTGCCAGCAGCTTGGTCTCAGGGTTTGAGACCCAGTACTTC
CDR3: CASSLVSGFETQYF